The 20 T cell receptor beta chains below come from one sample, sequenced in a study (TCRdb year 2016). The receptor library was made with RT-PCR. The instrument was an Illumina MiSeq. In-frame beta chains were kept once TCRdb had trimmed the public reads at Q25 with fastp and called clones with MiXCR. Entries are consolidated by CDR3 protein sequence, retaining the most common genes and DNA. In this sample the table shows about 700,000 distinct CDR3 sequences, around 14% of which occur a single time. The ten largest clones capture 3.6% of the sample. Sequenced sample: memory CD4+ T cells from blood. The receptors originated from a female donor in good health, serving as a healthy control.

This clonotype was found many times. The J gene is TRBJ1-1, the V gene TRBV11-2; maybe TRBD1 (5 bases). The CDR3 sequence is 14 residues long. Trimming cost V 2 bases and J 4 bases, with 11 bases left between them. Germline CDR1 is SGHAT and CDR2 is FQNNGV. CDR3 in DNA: TGTGCCAGCAGCTTATATCAGGGTTCCACTGAAGCTTTCTTT. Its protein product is CASSLYQGSTEAFF.

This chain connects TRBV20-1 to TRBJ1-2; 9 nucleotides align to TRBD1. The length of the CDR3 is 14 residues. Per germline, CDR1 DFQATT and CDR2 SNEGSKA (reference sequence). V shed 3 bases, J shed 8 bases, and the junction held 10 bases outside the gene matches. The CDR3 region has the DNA TGCAGTGCTAGGGGGGACAGGGCCGAAGAAGGCTACACCTTC. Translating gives CSARGDRAEEGYTF.

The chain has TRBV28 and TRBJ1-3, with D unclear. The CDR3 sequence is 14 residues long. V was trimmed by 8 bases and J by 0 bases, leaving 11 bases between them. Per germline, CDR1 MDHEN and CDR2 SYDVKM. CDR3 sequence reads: CASGESLSGNTIYF. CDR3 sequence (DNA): TGTGCCAGCGGGGAGAGCCTCTCTGGAAACACCATATATTTT.

CDR3: CAISDQISAEGGEQYF. The CDR3, as DNA: TGTGCCATCAGTGATCAGATATCAGCGGAAGGAGGCGAGCAGTACTTC. V usage is TRBV10-3 and J usage is TRBJ2-7, with D possibly TRBD2 on 5 matching bases. CDR3 length: 16 residues. Trimming took 3 bases from V and 6 from J, leaving 21 bases between them. Germline CDR1 and CDR2: ENHRY and SYGVKD.

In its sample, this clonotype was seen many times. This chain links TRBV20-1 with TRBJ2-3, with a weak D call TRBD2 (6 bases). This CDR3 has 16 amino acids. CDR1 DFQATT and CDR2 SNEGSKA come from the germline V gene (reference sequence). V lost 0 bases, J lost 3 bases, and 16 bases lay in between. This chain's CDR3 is CSARDDRAGRTDTQYF. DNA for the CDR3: TGCAGTGCTAGAGATGATCGGGCGGGGCGAACAGATACGCAGTATTTT.

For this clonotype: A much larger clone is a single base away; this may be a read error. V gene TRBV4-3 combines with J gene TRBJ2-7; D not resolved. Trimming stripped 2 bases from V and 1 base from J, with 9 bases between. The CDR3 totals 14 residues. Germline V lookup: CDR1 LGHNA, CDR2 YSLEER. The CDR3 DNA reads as TGCGCCAGCAGCCAATGGCAGTCGTCCTACGAGCAGTACTTC. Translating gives CASSQWQSSYEQYF.

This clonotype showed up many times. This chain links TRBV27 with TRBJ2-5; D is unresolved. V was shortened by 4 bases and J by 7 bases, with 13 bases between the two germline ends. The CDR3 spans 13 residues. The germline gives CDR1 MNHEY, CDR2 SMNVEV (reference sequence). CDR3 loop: CASSSIELGTQYF. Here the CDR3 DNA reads TGTGCCAGCAGTTCAATAGAGTTAGGGACCCAGTACTTC.

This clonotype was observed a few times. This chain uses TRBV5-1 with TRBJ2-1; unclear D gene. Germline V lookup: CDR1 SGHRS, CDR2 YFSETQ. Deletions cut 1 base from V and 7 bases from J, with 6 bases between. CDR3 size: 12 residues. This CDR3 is CASSLFENEQFF. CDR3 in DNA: TGCGCCAGCAGCTTGTTTGAGAATGAGCAGTTCTTC.

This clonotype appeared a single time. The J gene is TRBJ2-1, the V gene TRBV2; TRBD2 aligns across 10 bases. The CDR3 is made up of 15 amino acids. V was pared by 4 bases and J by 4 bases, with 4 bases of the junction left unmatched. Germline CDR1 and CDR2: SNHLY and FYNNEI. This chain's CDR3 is CASSGTAGGYNEQFF. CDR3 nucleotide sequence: TGTGCCAGCAGTGGTACAGCGGGAGGGTACAATGAGCAGTTCTTC.

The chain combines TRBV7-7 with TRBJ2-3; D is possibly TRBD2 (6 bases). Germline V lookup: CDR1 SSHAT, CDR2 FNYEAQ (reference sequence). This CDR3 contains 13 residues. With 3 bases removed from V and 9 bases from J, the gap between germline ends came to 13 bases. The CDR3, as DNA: TGTGCCAGCAGCTTGTCGACTAGAGGGACGCAGTATTTT. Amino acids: CASSLSTRGTQYF.

The CDR3 is CASSFTESTDTQYF. CDR3 in DNA: TGTGCCAGCAGTTTCACTGAGAGCACAGATACGCAGTATTTT. The chain joins TRBV27 to TRBJ2-3; D not resolved. The CDR3 loop spans 14 amino acids. CDR1 MNHEY and CDR2 SMNVEV come from the germline V gene (reference sequence). Trimming left V 3 bases short and J 0 bases short, with 7 bases between.

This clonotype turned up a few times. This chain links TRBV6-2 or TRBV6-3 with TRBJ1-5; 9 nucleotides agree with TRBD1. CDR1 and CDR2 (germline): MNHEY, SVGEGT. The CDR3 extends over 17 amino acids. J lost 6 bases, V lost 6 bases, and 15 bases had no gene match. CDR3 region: CASRTGTGSGGSQPQHF. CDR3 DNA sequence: TGTGCCAGCAGGACCGGGACAGGGTCCGGGGGGAGTCAGCCCCAGCATTTT.

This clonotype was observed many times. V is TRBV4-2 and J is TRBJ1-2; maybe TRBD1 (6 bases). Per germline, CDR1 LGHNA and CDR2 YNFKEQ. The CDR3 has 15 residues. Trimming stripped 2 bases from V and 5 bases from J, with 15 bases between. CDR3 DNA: TGTGCCAGCAGCCAACCTAGCACAGGGAATTATGGCTACACCTTC. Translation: CASSQPSTGNYGYTF.

The CDR3 coding sequence is TGTGCCAGCAGTTACTCCTATAGCGGGAATGCCTATGGCTACACCTTC. Translation gives CASSYSYSGNAYGYTF. The chain joins TRBV6-5 to TRBJ1-2; D remains ambiguous. The CDR3 contains 16 residues. Germline lookup yields CDR1 MNHEY and CDR2 SVGAGI. Trimming cost V 0 bases and J 4 bases, with 15 bases left between them.

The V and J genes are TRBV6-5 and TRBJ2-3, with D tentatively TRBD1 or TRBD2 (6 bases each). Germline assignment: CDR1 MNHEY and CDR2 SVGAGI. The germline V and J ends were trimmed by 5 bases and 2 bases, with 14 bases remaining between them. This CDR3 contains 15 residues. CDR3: CASSKSRGPTDTQYF. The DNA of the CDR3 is TGTGCCAGCAGTAAATCCCGGGGGCCCACAGATACGCAGTATTTT.

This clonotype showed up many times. The CDR3 sequence: CASSLEGAGERNEQFF. The CDR3 DNA sequence: TGCGCCAGCAGCTTGGAGGGAGCGGGAGAGAGGAATGAGCAGTTCTTC. The rearrangement joins TRBV5-1 to TRBJ2-1, with 8 bases lining up with TRBD2. The germline V gene has CDR1 SGHRS and CDR2 YFSETQ. Trimming at V came to 0 bases and at J to 7 bases, leaving 9 bases not matched to a gene. The CDR3 contains 16 residues.

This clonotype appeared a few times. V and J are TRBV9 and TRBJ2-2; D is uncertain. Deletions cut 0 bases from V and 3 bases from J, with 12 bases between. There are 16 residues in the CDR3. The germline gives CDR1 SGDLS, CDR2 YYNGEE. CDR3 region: CASSVGSLADTGELFF. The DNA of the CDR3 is TGTGCCAGCAGCGTAGGATCGTTAGCAGACACCGGGGAGCTGTTTTTT.

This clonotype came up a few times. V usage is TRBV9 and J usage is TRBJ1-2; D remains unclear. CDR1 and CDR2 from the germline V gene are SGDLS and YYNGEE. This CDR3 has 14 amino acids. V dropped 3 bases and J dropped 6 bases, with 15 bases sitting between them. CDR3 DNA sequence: TGTGCCAGCAGCGCACAACAAATCGTGGATGGCTACACCTTC. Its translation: CASSAQQIVDGYTF.

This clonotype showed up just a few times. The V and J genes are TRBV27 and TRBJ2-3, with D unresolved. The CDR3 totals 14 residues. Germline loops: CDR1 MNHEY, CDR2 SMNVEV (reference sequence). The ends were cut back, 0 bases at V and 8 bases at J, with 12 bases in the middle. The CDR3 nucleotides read TGTGCCAGCAGTTTATCGGGGTATCCACGTACGCAGTATTTT. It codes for CASSLSGYPRTQYF.

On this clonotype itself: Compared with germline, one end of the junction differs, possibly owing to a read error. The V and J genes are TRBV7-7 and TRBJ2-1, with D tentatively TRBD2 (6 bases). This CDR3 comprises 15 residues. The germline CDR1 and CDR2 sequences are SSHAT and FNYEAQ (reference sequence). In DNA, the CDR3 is TGTGCTAGCAGCCAAGAGGGACTGGACTACAATGAGCAGTTCTTC. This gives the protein CASSQEGLDYNEQFF.